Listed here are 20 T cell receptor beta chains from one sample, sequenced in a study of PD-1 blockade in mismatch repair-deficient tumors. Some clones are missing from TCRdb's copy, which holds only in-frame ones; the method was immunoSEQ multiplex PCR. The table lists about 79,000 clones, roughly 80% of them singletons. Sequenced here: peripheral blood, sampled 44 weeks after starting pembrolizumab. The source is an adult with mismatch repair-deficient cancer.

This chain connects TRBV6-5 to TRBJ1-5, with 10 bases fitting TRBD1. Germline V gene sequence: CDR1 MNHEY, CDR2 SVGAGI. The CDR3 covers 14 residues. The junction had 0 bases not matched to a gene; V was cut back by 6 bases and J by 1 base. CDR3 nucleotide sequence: TGTGCCAGCAGGGACAGGGGGAGCAATCAGCCCCAGCATTTT. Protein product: CASRDRGSNQPQHF.

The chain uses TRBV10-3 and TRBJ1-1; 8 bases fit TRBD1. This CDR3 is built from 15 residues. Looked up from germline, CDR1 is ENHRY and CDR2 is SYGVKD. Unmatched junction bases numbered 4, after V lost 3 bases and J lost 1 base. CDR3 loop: CAISEWDRSNTEAFF. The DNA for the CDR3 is TGTGCCATCAGTGAATGGGACAGGTCGAACACTGAAGCTTTCTTT.

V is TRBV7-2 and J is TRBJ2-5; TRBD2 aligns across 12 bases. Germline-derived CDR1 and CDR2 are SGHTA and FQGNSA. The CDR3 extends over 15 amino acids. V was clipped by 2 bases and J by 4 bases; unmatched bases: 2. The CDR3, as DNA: TGTGCCAGCAGCTTACTGGGACTAGCGGGAGAGACCCAGTACTTC. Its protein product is CASSLLGLAGETQYF.

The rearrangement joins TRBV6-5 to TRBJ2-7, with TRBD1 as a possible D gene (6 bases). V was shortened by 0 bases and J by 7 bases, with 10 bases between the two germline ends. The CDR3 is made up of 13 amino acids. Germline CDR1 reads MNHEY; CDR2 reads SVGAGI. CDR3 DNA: TGTGCCAGCAGTTACTCTCAGGGGAGAGAGCAGTACTTC. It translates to CASSYSQGREQYF.

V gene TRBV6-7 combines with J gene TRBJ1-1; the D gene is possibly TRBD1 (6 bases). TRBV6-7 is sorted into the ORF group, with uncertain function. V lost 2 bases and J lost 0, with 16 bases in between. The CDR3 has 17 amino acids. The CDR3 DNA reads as TGTGCCAGCAGTTACCCAGGGGCTGGGGTAATGAACACTGAAGCTTTCTTT. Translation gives CASSYPGAGVMNTEAFF.

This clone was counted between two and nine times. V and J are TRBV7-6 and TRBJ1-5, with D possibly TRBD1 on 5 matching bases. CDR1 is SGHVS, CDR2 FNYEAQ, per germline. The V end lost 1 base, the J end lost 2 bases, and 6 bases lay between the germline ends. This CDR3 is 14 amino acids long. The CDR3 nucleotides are TGTGCCAGCAGCTTAGGAGGGGGCAATCAGCCCCAGCATTTT. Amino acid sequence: CASSLGGGNQPQHF.

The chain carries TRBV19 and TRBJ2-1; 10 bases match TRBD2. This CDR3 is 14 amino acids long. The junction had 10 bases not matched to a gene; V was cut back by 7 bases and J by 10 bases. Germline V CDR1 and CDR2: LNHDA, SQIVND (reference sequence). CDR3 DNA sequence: TGTGCCAGTACCATCGGGCTAGCGGGAGACGAGCAGTTCTTC. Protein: CASTIGLAGDEQFF.

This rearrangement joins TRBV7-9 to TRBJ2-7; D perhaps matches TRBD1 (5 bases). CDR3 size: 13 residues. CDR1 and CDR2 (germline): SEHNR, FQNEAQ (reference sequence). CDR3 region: CGPAGHSSYEQYF. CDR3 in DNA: TGTGGGCCCGCCGGACATTCCTCCTACGAGCAGTACTTC.

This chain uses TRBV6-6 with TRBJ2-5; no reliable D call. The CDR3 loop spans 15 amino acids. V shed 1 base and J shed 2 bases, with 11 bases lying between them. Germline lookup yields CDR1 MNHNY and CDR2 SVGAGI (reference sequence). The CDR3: CASSYFGASQETQYF. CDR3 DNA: TGTGCCAGCAGTTACTTCGGTGCCTCGCAAGAGACCCAGTACTTC.

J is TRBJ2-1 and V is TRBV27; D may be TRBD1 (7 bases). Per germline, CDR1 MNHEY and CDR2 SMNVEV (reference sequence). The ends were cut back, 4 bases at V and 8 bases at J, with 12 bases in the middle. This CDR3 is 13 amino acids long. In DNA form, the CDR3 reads TGTGCCAGCAGTTATTCAGGGGGGTATGAGCAGTTCTTC. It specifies CASSYSGGYEQFF.

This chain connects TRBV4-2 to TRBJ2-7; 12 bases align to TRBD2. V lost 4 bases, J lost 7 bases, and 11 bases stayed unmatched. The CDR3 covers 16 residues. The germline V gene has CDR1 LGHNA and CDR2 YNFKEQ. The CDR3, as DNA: TGTGCCAGCAGCCCGCTCTCACTAGCGGGAGGAGGGGAGCAGTACTTC. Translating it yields CASSPLSLAGGGEQYF.

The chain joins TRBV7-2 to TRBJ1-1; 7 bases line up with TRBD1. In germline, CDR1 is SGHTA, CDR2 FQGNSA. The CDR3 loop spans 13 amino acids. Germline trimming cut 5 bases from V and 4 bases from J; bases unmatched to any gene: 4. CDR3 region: CASSIGQVTEAFF. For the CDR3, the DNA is TGTGCCAGCAGCATAGGACAGGTCACTGAAGCTTTCTTT.

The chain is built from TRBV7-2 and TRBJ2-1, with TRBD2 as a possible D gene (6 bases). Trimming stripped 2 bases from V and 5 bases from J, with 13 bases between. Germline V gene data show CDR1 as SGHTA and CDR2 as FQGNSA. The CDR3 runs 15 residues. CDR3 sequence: CASSLHGTGDNEQFF. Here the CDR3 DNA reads TGTGCCAGCAGCTTACATGGGACTGGAGACAATGAGCAGTTCTTC.

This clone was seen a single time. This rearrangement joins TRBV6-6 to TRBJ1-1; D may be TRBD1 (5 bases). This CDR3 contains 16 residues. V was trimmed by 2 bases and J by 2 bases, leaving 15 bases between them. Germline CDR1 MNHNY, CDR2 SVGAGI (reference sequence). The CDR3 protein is CASSYGGNRINTEAFF. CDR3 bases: TGTGCCAGCAGTTACGGGGGAAATAGAATAAACACTGAAGCTTTCTTT.

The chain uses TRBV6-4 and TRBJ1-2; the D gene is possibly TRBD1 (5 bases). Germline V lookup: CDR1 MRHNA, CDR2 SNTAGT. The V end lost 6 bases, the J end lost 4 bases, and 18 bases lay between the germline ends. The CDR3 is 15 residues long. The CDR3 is CASSLSGTQTYGYTF. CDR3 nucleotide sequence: TGTGCCAGCAGCCTCTCGGGGACTCAAACCTATGGCTACACCTTC.

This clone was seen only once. CDR3 loop: CASSSSDLSYNEQFF. The CDR3 DNA sequence: TGTGCCAGCAGCTCTTCGGACCTCTCCTACAATGAGCAGTTCTTC. This chain joins TRBV7-2 and TRBJ2-1; no clear D gene. Deletions cut 4 bases from V and 0 bases from J, with 10 bases between. The CDR3 loop spans 15 amino acids. Per the germline V gene, CDR1 is SGHTA and CDR2 is FQGNSA.

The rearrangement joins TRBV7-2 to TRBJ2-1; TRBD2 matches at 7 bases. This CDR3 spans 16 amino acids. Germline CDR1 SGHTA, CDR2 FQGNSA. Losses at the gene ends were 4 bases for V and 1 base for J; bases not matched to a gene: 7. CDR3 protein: CASSSGGSRSYNEQFF. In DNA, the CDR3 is TGTGCCAGCAGCTCGGGGGGTTCCCGTTCCTACAATGAGCAGTTCTTC.

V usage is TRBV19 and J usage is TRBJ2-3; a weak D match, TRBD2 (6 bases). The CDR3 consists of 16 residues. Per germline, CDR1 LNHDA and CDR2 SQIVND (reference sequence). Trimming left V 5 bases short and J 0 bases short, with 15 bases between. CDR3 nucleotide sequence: TGTGCCAGTAGTTCTCCCAGCGGGTCAAGCACAGATACGCAGTATTTT. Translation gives CASSSPSGSSTDTQYF.

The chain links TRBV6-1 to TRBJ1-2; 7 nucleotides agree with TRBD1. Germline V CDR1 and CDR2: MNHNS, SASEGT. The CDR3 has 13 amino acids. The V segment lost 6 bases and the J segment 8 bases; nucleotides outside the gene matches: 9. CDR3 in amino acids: CASSATGREGYTF. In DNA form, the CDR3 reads TGTGCCAGCAGCGCGACAGGGAGGGAGGGCTACACCTTC.

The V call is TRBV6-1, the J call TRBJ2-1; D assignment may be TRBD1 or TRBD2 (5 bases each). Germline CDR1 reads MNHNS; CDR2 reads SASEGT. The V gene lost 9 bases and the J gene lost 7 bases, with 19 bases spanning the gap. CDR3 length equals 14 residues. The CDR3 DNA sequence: TGTGCCAGTAAATTCCCGGGACCATGGAATGAGCAGTTCTTC. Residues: CASKFPGPWNEQFF.